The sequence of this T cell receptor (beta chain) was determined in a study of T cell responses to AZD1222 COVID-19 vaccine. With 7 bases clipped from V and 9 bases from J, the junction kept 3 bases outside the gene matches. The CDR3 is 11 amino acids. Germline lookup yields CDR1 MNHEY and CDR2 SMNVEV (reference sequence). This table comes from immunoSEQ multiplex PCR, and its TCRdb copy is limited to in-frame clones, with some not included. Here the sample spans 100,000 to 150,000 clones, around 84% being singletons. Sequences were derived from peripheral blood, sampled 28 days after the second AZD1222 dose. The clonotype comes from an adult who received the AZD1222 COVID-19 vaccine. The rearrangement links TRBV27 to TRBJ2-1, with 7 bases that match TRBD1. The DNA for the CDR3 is TGTGCCAGCAACAGACAGGGTGAGCAGTTCTTC. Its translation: CASNRQGEQFF.